This entry lists 14 T cell receptor beta chains sequenced from one sample in a study of shared T cell receptors in the human thymus. Here immunoSEQ multiplex PCR was the method, and the copy in TCRdb shows in-frame clones only, minus some. The sample lists about 710,000 clones, approximately 87% occurring once. These data were likewise used in another study, on human thymus T cells.

The specimen was thymocytes. These TCRs come from a boy under three years old with a congenital heart defect.

The sample holds one count of this clone. The chain carries TRBV23-1 and TRBJ1-3; 7 positions agree with TRBD1. TRBV23-1 is annotated as an ORF whose role is uncertain. The CDR3 sequence is 16 residues long. V lost 1 base to trimming and J lost 0 bases; unmatched junction nucleotides: 3. CDR3 nucleotides: TGCGCCAGCAGTCAATGGACAGGAAGCTCTGGAAACACCATATATTTT. It yields the protein CASSQWTGSSGNTIYF.

The chain recombines TRBV5-1 with TRBJ1-2, with 7 bases matching TRBD1. V lost 4 bases to trimming and J lost 5 bases; unmatched junction nucleotides: 11. CDR3 size: 15 residues. Germline assignment: CDR1 SGHRS and CDR2 YFSETQ. This CDR3 reads CASSQLEKGAYGYTF. CDR3 DNA sequence: TGCGCCAGCAGCCAGCTTGAGAAGGGGGCGTATGGCTACACCTTC.

This chain uses TRBV10-3 with TRBJ2-5; D not resolved. The CDR3 contains 13 residues. The germline V gene has CDR1 ENHRY and CDR2 SYGVKD. V was clipped by 0 bases and J by 2 bases, with 4 bases between them. The CDR3 bases are TGTGCCATCAGTGAGTCACTGCAAGAGACCCAGTACTTC. It is translated as CAISESLQETQYF.

V is TRBV5-6 and J is TRBJ1-1; the D is unclear. Germline CDR1 is SGHDT and CDR2 is YYEEEE. The CDR3 consists of 14 residues. The germline V and J ends were trimmed by 3 bases and 3 bases, with 12 bases remaining between them. CDR3 DNA: TGTGCCAGCAGCTACCATCGGGAGTACACTGAAGCTTTCTTT. Translation: CASSYHREYTEAFF.

For the CDR3, the DNA is TGTGCCAGCAGTTTCCTCCGGGACTCCTACAATGAGCAGTTCTTC. This codes for CASSFLRDSYNEQFF. The chain uses TRBV6-5 and TRBJ2-1; weak D call: TRBD2 (5 bases). The CDR3 totals 15 residues. Trimming removed 4 bases from V and 0 bases from J, with 10 bases in between. CDR1 MNHEY and CDR2 SVGAGI come from the germline V gene.

This clone occurred once. The V and J genes are TRBV4-2 and TRBJ1-1; D not resolved. Between the trimmed V and J ends, which lost 4 bases and 1 base, there was a span of 13 bases. The CDR3 consists of 15 residues. Looked up from germline, CDR1 is LGHNA and CDR2 is YNFKEQ. The CDR3 reads CASSPVSGKNTEAFF. CDR3 coding DNA: TGTGCCAGCAGCCCCGTATCCGGGAAGAACACTGAAGCTTTCTTT.

This rearrangement joins TRBV19 to TRBJ1-2; TRBD1 aligns across 7 bases. The CDR3 is 10 residues long. Germline V gene data show CDR1 as LNHDA and CDR2 as SQIVND (reference sequence). After removal of 9 bases from V and 14 bases from J, the junction contained 9 bases not matched to a gene. CDR3 amino acids: CASGTVGSTF. The CDR3 DNA sequence: TGTGCCAGCGGGACAGTCGGATCTACCTTC.

This clone was found once. This chain links TRBV27 with TRBJ1-2; unclear D gene. The CDR3 runs 20 residues. V was cut by 5 bases and J by 5 bases, with 33 bases left in between. The germline V gene encodes CDR1 MNHEY and CDR2 SMNVEV (reference sequence). The CDR3 spells CASSPTSVGYRDRFRYGYTF. The CDR3 nucleotides read TGTGCCAGCAGTCCTACCTCCGTCGGGTACCGGGATAGATTCCGATATGGCTACACCTTC.

This chain links TRBV5-1 with TRBJ2-1, with D possibly matching TRBD2 (5 bases). The CDR3 contains 16 residues. V lost 0 bases to trimming and J lost 6 bases, with 16 bases between them. Germline-derived CDR1 and CDR2 are SGHRS and YFSETQ. Here the CDR3 reads CASSLAEGIRINEQFF. CDR3 sequence (DNA): TGCGCCAGCAGCTTGGCCGAGGGAATACGGATCAATGAGCAGTTCTTC.

Only one count was recorded for this clone. The CDR3 region is CSVEGTEKGLGEKLFF. CDR3 nucleotides: TGCAGCGTTGAGGGGACAGAGAAAGGCCTTGGCGAAAAACTGTTTTTT. The chain uses TRBV29-1 and TRBJ1-4; 7 bases align to TRBD1. The V gene end was trimmed by 3 bases and the J gene end by 8 bases; junction bases not matched to a gene: 15. The germline CDR1 and CDR2 sequences are SQVTM and ANQGSEA. This CDR3 has 16 residues. The full variable domain, completed using reference TRBV29-1 and TRBJ1-4, is SAVISQKPSRDICQRGTSLTIQCQVDSQVTMMFWYRQQPGQSLTLIATANQGSEATYESGFVIDKFPISRPNLTFSTLTVSNMSPEDSSIYLCSVEGTEKGLGEKLFFGSGTQLSVL.

Written as DNA, the CDR3 is TGTGCCAGCAGCAACCCGGGTCTAGCGGAGGACTCCTACGAGCAGTACTTC. Translation: CASSNPGLAEDSYEQYF. The chain links TRBV6-8 to TRBJ2-7, with 7 bases that match TRBD2. V gave up 6 bases and J gave up 0 bases; unmatched junction bases: 14. The CDR3 length is 17 residues. CDR1 and CDR2 from the germline V gene are MNHGY and SAAAGT.

The chain couples TRBV7-2 to TRBJ2-3, with D tentatively TRBD2 (6 bases). Germline CDR1 is SGHTA and CDR2 is FQGNSA. The CDR3 consists of 16 residues. V lost 0 bases to trimming and J lost 1 base, with 11 bases between them. The chain's CDR3 is CASSLAPGVGTDTQYF. DNA of the CDR3: TGTGCCAGCAGCTTAGCGCCGGGGGTCGGCACAGATACGCAGTATTTT.

V and J are TRBV27 and TRBJ2-5; 8 nucleotides agree with TRBD1. The CDR3 runs to 15 residues. CDR1 and CDR2 (germline): MNHEY, SMNVEV (reference sequence). V shed 5 bases and J 4 bases; nucleotides not matched to a gene: 9. In DNA form, the CDR3 reads TGTGCCAGCAGTCCCCGACAGGGGAGATTAGAGACCCAGTACTTC. Protein: CASSPRQGRLETQYF.

The chain employs TRBV27 and TRBJ2-2; no firm D call. The germline CDR1 and CDR2 sequences are MNHEY and SMNVEV (reference sequence). V was pared by 6 bases and J by 7 bases, with 15 bases between. The CDR3 covers 14 residues. CDR3: CASSLYFLYGELFF. CDR3 bases: TGTGCCAGCAGCCTATATTTTCTGTACGGGGAGCTGTTTTTT.